This entry features one TCR beta chain sequence. What it binds is not known. Per the germline V gene, CDR1 is SGHNT and CDR2 is YYREEE (reference sequence). The CDR3 extends over 16 amino acids. With V trimmed by 4 bases and J by 1 base, 10 bases remained unmatched. These data originate in a study of OX40 agonist ivuxolimab in advanced cancers. About the research overall: Partial responses were achieved by three patients, one with hepatocellular carcinoma and two with cutaneous melanoma. General study points: Mean expanded clone counts were higher in CD8+ than CD4+ T cells. By week 6 at 0.1 to 3.0 mg/kg, blood CD4+ and CD8+ T cells had expanded clonally.

Method: immunoSEQ multiplex PCR; TCRdb's copy keeps in-frame clones and lacks some. The sample has about 120,000 clones, around nine tenths seen once. Drawing of blood for sampling happened at baseline, at cycle 4 day 1, and at cycle 7 day 1. This receptor was identified in an adult with an advanced solid tumor such as melanoma, head and neck, liver or kidney cancer. The gene calls are TRBV5-4 and TRBJ2-5, with TRBD2 matching 7 bases. The sequencing used CD4+ or CD8+ T cells sorted from blood, collected in a trial of the OX40 agonist ivuxolimab. CDR3 region: CASSPSLAVAQETQYF. The CDR3 DNA reads as TGTGCCAGCAGCCCTTCCCTAGCGGTGGCCCAAGAGACCCAGTACTTC.